This T cell receptor beta chain was recovered during a study of patients and donors after allogeneic stem cell transplantation. TCRdb processed the RT-PCR reads anew with MiXCR; each CDR3 protein has one entry. The data show 150,000 to 250,000 distinct CDR3 sequences, around two fifths seen once. Germline V gene lookup returns CDR1 SGHTA and CDR2 FQGNSA. This CDR3 has 17 residues. V shed 2 bases, J shed 4 bases, and the junction held 11 bases outside the gene matches. The rearrangement uses TRBV7-2 and TRBJ1-2; 9 nucleotides match TRBD1. Material: blood, either unsorted or a sorted T cell fraction (not recorded which). The clonotype was recovered from a human donor who was either an allogeneic HSCT recipient or a stem cell or donor lymphocyte infusion donor (not recorded which). It is not recorded whose cells these are; they may come from a transplant donor. This chain's CDR3 is CASSLTTGTGTAYGYTF. CDR3 sequence (DNA): TGTGCCAGCAGCTTAACGACCGGGACAGGGACGGCCTATGGCTACACCTTC.